This TCR beta chain is from a study of T cells in tuberculosis. The assay was immunoSEQ multiplex PCR, and TCRdb's table has in-frame clones only and misses some. The table lists tens of thousands of clones, just under 95% of them singletons. The V segment lost 10 bases and the J segment 2 bases; nucleotides outside the gene matches: 5. Germline CDR1 and CDR2: MNHNS and SASEGT. This CDR3 is built from 13 residues. This clonotype was sampled from a donor aged 10 to 29 with latent tuberculosis or without tuberculosis infection. Some clones in this sample may be carry-over from other donors' samples. This chain connects TRBV6-1 to TRBJ2-3, with 8 nucleotides matching TRBD2. The sequencing input was PBMCs. In DNA, the CDR3 is TGTGCCACCGCGGGGGGCCCCACAGATACGCAGTATTTT. This translates into CATAGGPTDTQYF.